This TCR beta chain appears in the sequencing data of a study of blood T cell repertoires in COVID-19 (TCRdb year 2020). About the full investigation: Samples from collaborators originated in the United States, Italy and Spain and spanned both the acute and convalescent phases of COVID-19. Deeply sampled blood TCRbeta repertoires from subjects exposed to, actively infected with, or recovered from COVID-19 were included in the dataset. Samples were obtained from the ongoing ImmuneRACE study (first 160 participants) and from 1,000 to 1,500 subjects provided by 6 global collaborators. HLA class I and class II types, where available, came from metadata supplied by the sample provider rather than from assay-based typing. Sample metadata almost always included a de-identified subject ID, COVID-19 status, age in years and sex. The material from the prospective study consisted of cDNA or gDNA derived from T cells, B-cell-depleted T cells, or PBMCs. The repertoires were released in a freely available public database meant as a resource for research on the immune response to SARS-CoV-2. Study-wide conclusions, independent of this receptor: How much clinical and demographic metadata was included differed by source and by participant, and the metadata was provided uncurated.

The germline V gene (reference sequence) sets CDR1 to WNHNN and CDR2 to SYGVQD. Cut back by 4 bases and 10 bases, the V and J ends lie 16 bases apart. CDR3 length: 13 amino acids, cysteine to phenylalanine. The entry retains the CDR3 DNA only, 39 bases that are in frame from base 1. Points on this clone: The antigen this receptor binds is unknown. Base qualities are not recorded, but no much larger clone differs from it by a single base.

TCRbeta CDR3 regions were amplified from genomic DNA by means of the immunoSEQ Assay, a bias-controlled multiplex PCR. As for the authors' bioinformatics: Within the assay, amplification of reference gene primers was used to estimate how many nucleated cells each sample contained. Sequence reads were collapsed and filtered to measure the absolute abundance of every unique TCRbeta CDR3 rearrangement. For each sample, productive Simpson clonality was calculated by taking the square root of Simpson's diversity index across productive rearrangements. In its TCRdb copy, this immuneACCESS table keeps in-frame sequences only and misses some clones. Where compared with another copy, unresolved V genes explain less than half of these, and the others have no known cause. That table furnishes V, J and clone size, whereas the DNA furnished D and trimming. This sample lists 150,000 to 200,000 clones; approximately 84% were detected once. Around 7% of the sample is held by the ten biggest clonotypes.

Participants in the prospective study were enrolled through a virtual design, were aged about 18 to 100 years, and lived in 20 to 30 United States geographic areas. In the prospective study, cohorts were assigned on the basis of participant-reported clinical history obtained from a screening survey and a study questionnaire. ImmuneRACE Cohort 3 recovered participants were defined by two consecutive negative NP/OP PCR tests, healthcare professional clearance, or symptom resolution. Mobile phlebotomists in the prospective study collected whole blood, serum and a nasopharyngeal or oropharyngeal swab from every participant. Participants in the prospective study had the option to provide additional blood draws and questionnaires over a roughly two-month period. Prospective study blood samples were shipped either frozen or at room temperature before DNA extraction.

The sequence came from a man between 35 and 55 years old who had recovered from COVID-19. The sequence links TRBV10-1 to TRBJ1-1; confidence is insufficient to name the D gene. Sequencing was carried out using PBMCs or T cells enriched from blood (not recorded which). The CDR3 sequence is CASSGNARSSAFF. The DNA sequence reads TGCGCCAGCAGTGGAAACGCCCGGTCTTCAGCTTTCTTT.